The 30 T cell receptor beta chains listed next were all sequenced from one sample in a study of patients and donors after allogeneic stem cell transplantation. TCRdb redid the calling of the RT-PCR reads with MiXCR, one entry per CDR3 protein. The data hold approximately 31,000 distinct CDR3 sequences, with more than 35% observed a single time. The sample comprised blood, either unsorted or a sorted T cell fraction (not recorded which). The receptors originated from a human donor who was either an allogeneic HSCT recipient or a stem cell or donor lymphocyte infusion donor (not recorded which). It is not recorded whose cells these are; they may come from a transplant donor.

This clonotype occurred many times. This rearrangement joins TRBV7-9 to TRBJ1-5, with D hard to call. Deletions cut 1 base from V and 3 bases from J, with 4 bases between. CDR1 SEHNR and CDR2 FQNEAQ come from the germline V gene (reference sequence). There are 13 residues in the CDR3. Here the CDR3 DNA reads TGTGCCAGCAGCTTAGGGTTCAATCAGCCCCAGCATTTT. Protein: CASSLGFNQPQHF.

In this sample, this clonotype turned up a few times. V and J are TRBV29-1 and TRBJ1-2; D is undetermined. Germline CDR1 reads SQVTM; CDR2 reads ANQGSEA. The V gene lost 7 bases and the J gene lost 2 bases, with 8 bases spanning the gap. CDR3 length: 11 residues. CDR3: CSGTGNYGYTF. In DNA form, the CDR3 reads TGCAGCGGAACGGGGAACTATGGCTACACCTTC.

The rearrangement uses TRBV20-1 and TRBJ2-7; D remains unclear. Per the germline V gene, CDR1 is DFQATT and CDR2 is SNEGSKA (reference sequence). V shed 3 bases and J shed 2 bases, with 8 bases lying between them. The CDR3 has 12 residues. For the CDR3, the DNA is TGCAGTGCTAGTCTAGGCGCCTACGAGCAGTACTTC. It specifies CSASLGAYEQYF.

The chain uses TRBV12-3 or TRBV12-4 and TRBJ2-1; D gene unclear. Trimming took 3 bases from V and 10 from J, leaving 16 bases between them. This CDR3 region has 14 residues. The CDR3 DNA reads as TGTGCCAGCAGTTTGGCAGGTTCGACAAGGGAGCAGTTCTTC. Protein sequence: CASSLAGSTREQFF.

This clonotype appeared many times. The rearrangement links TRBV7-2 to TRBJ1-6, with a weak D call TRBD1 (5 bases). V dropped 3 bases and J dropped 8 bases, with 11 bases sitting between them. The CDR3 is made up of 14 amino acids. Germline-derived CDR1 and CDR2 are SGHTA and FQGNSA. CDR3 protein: CASSFQGWDSPLHF. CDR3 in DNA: TGTGCCAGCAGCTTCCAGGGTTGGGATTCACCCCTCCACTTT.

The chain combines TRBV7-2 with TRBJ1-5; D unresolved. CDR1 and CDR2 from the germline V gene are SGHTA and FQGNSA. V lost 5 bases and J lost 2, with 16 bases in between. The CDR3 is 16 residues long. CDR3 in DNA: TGTGCCAGCAGCCCGAGAGTGGGGATCGGCAATCAGCCCCAGCATTTT. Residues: CASSPRVGIGNQPQHF.

The CDR3 region is CASSLEGDGSGYTF. CDR3 sequence (DNA): TGTGCCAGCAGCTTGGAGGGGGACGGAAGTGGCTACACCTTC. V usage is TRBV7-2 and J usage is TRBJ1-2, with a tentative D call TRBD1 (6 bases). Trimming removed 3 bases at V and 7 bases at J, with 15 bases between. CDR1 is SGHTA, CDR2 FQGNSA, per germline. The CDR3 contains 14 residues.

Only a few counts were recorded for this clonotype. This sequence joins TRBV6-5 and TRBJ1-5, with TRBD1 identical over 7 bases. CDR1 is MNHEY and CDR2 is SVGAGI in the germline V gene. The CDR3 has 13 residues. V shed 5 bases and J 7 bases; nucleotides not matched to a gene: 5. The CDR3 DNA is TGTGCCAGCAGTAGACAGGGAGAGCAGCCCCAGCATTTT. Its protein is CASSRQGEQPQHF.

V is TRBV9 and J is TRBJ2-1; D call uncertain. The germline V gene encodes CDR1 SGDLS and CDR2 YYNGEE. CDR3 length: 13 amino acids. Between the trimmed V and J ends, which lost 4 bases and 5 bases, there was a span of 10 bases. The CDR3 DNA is TGTGCCAGCAGCATCACTACTCACAATGAGCAGTTCTTC. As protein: CASSITTHNEQFF.

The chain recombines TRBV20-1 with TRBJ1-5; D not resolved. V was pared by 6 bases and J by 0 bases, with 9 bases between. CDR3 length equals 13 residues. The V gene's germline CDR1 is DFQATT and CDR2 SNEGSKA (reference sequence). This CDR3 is CSAKRLSNQPQHF. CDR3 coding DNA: TGCAGTGCGAAGAGACTTAGCAATCAGCCCCAGCATTTT.

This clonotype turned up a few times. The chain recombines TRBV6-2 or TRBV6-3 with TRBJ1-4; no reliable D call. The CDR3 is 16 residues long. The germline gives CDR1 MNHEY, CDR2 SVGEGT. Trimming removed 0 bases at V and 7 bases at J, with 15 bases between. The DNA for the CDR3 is TGTGCCAGCAGTTACTCTCTCGACTCGCTGAGTGAAAAACTGTTTTTT. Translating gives CASSYSLDSLSEKLFF.

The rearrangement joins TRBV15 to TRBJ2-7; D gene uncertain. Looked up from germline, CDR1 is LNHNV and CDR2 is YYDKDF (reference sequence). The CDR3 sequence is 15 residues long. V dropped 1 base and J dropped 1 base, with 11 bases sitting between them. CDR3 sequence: CATSRARTLSYEQYV. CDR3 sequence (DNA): TGTGCCACCAGCAGAGCCCGAACCTTATCCTACGAGCAGTACGTC.

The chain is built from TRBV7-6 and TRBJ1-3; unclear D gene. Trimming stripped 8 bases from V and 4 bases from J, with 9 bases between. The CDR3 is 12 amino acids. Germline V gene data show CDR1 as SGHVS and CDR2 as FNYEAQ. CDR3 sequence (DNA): TGTGCCAGCGGTAAAGGGGGAAACACCATATATTTT. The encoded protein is CASGKGGNTIYF.

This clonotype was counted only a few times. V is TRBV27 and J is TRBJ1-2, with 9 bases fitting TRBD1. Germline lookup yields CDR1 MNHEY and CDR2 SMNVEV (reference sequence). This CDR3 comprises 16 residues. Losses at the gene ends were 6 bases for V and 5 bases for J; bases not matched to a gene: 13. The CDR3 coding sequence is TGTGCCAGCAGAAATCATGCCGGGACAGGGCCGTATGGCTACACCTTC. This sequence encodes CASRNHAGTGPYGYTF.

CDR3 in DNA: TGCGCCAGCAGCTTGGGACAGTCCTACGAGCAGTACTTC. The encoded protein is CASSLGQSYEQYF. The chain combines TRBV5-1 with TRBJ2-7; a weak D match, TRBD1 (5 bases). The germline CDR1 and CDR2 sequences are SGHRS and YFSETQ. CDR3 length equals 13 residues. Trimming took 0 bases from V and 1 from J, leaving 5 bases between them.

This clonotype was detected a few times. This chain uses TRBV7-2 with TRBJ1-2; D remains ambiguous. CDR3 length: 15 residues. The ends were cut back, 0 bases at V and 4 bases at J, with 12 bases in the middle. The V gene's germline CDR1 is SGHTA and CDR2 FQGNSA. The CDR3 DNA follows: TGTGCCAGCAGCTTAGCGCACGTGGAGGGCTATGGCTACACCTTC. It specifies CASSLAHVEGYGYTF. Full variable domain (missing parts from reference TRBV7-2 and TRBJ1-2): GAGVSQSPSNKVTEKGKDVELRCDPISGHTALYWYRQSLGQGLEFLIYFQGNSAPDKSGLPSDRFSAERTGGSVSTLTIQRTQQEDSAVYLCASSLAHVEGYGYTFGSGTRLTVV.

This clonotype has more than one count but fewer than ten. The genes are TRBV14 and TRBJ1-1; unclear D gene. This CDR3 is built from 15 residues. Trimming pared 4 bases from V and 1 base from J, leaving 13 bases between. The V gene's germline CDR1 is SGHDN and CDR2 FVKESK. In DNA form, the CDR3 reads TGTGCCAGCAGCCTCTCAAAGGTGCGGAACACTGAAGCTTTCTTT. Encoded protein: CASSLSKVRNTEAFF.

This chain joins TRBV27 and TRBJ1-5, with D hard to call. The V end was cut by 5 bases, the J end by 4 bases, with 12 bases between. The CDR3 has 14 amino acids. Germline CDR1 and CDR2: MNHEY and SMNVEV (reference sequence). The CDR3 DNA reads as TGTGCCAGCAGTCGGTGGGGAGGGAATCAGCCCCAGCATTTT. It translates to CASSRWGGNQPQHF.

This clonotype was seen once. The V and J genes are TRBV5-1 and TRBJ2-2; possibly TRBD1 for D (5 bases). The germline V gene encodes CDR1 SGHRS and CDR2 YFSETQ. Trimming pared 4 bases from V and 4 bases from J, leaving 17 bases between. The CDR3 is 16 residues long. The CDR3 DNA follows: TGCGCCAGCAGCCCGAGGACGAGACAGCTCACCGGGGAGCTGTTTTTT. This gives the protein CASSPRTRQLTGELFF.

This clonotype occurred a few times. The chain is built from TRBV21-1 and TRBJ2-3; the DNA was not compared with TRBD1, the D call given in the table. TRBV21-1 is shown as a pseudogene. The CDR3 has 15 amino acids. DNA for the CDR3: TGTGCCAGCAGCAAAGGACAGGGACGTGGAGATACGCAGTATTTT. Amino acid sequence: CASSKGQGRGDTQYF.

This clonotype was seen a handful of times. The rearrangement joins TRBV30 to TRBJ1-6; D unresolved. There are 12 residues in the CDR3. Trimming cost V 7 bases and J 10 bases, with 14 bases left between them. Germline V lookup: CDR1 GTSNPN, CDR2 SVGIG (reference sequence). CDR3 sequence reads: CASKPPGSPLHF. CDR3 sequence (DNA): TGTGCCTCAAAGCCCCCCGGGTCACCCCTCCACTTT.

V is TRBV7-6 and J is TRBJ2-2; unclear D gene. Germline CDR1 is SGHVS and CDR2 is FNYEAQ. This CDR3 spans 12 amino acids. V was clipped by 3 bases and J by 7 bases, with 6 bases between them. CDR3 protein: CASSFRNGELFF. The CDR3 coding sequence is TGTGCCAGCAGCTTTCGGAACGGGGAGCTGTTTTTT. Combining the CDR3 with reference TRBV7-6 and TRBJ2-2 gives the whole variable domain GAGVSQSPRYKVTKRGQDVALRCDPISGHVSLYWYRQALGQGPEFLTYFNYEAQQDKSGLPNDRFSAERPEGSISTLTIQRTEQRDSAMYRCASSFRNGELFFGEGSRLTVL.

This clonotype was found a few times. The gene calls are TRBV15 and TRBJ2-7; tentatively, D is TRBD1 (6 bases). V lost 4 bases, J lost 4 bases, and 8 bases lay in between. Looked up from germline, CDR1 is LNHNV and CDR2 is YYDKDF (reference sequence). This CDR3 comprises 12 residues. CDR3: CATSKDRYEQYF. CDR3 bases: TGTGCCACCAGCAAAGACAGGTACGAGCAGTACTTC.

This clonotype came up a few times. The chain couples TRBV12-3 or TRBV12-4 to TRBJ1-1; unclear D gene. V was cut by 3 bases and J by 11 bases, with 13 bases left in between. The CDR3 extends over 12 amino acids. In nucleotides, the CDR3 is TGTGCCAGCAGTTTTTGGCAGGCTGTCGCTTTCTTT. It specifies CASSFWQAVAFF.

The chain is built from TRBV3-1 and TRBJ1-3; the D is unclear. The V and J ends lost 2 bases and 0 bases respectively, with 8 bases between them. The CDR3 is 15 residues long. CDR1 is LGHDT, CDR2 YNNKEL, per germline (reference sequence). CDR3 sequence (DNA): TGTGCCAGCAGCCAATATTGGGGCTCTGGAAACACCATATATTTT. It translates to CASSQYWGSGNTIYF.

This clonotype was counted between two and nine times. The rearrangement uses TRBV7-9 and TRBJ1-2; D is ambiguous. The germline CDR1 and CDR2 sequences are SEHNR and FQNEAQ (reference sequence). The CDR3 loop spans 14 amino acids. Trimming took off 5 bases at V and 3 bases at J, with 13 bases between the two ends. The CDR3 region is CASSLSPKDYGYTF. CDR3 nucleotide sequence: TGTGCCAGCAGCCTATCCCCGAAGGACTATGGCTACACCTTC.

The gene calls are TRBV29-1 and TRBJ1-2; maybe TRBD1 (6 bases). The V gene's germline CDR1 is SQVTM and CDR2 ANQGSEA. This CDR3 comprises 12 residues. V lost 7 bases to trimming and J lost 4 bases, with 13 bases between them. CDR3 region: CSGIQGGYGYTF. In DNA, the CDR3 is TGCAGCGGTATACAGGGCGGCTATGGCTACACCTTC.

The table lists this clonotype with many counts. CDR3 DNA sequence: TGTGCCAGCAGCTTCTTTGCGAACACCGGGGAGCTGTTTTTT. Translation gives CASSFFANTGELFF. This chain joins TRBV27 and TRBJ2-2; no reliable D call. Looked up from germline, CDR1 is MNHEY and CDR2 is SMNVEV (reference sequence). Trimming left V 6 bases short and J 0 bases short, with 8 bases between. This CDR3 spans 14 amino acids.

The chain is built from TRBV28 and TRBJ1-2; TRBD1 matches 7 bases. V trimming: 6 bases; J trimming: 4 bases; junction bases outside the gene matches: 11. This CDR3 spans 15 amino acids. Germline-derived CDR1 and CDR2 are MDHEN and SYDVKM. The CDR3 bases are TGTGCCAGCAGCCTTGGACAGGAACGGGTCTATGGCTACACCTTC. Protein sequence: CASSLGQERVYGYTF.

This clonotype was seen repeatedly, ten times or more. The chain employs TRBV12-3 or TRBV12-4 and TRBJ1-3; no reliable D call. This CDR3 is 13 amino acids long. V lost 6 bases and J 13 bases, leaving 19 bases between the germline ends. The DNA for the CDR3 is TGTGCCAGCAGCCAAGATTACGAAGACCCAATATATTTT. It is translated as CASSQDYEDPIYF.